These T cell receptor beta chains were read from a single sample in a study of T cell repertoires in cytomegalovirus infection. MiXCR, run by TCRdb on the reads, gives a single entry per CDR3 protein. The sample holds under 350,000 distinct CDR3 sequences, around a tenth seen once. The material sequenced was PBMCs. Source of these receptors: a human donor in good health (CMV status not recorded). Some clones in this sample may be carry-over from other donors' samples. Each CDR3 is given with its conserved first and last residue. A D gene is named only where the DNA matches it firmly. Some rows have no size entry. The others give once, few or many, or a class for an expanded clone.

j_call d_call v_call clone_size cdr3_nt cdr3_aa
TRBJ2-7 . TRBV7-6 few TGTGCCAGCACCAAGACCTCCCTTGACTACGAGCAGTACTTC CASTKTSLDYEQYF
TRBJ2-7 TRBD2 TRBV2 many TGTGCCTGCAAGACTAGCGGGGCGAGCTCCTACGAGCAGTACTTC CACKTSGASSYEQYF
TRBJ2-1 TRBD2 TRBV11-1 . TGTGCCAGCAGCCCCTCCAAGGGACTAGCGGGAGAGAGATCCTACAATGAGCAGTTCTTC CASSPSKGLAGERSYNEQFF
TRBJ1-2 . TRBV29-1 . TGCAGCGTTGATTTCGGGATACCCTATGGCTACACCTTC CSVDFGIPYGYTF
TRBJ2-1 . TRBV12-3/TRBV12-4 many TGTGCCAGCAGTTTATTCGCGGGACGCAATGAGCAGTTCTTC CASSLFAGRNEQFF
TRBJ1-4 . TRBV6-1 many TGTGCCAGCAGAGCACTACAAGGTAGTGAAAAACTGTTTTTT CASRALQGSEKLFF
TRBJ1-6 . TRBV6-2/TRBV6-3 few TGTGCCAGCACCCGACAGAATTCACCCCTCCACTTT CASTRQNSPLHF
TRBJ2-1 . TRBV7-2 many TGTGCCAGCAGCTTATCGGTTATTGTCGGGAGTGGGAATGAGCAGTTCTTC CASSLSVIVGSGNEQFF
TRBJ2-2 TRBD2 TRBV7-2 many TGTGCCAGCAGCTTAACAGGCGGGAGGGCCCTCGGGGAGCTGTTTTTT CASSLTGGRALGELFF
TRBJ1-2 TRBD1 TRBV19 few TGTGCCAGTAGTATACCCTGGACAGGGGACTATGGCTACACCTTC CASSIPWTGDYGYTF
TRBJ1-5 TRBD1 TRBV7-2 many TGTGCCAGCAGCCCTGAGGACAGGGTGGGGACCCAGCATTTT CASSPEDRVGTQHF
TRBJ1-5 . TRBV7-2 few TGTGCCAGCAGCTCCCCACAGGGAGGAGGAAATCAGCCCCAGCATTTT CASSSPQGGGNQPQHF
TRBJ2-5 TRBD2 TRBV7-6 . TGTGCCAGCAGCTCCGGAATAGCGGGGGGCCAAGAGACCCAGTACTTC CASSSGIAGGQETQYF
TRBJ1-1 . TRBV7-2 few TGTGCCAGCAGCCCGACAGCCTTCAACACTGAAGCTTTCTTT CASSPTAFNTEAFF
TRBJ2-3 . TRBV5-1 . TGCGCCAGCAGCTTGGACGGACGGGCAGTTAGCACAGATACGCAGTATTTT CASSLDGRAVSTDTQYF
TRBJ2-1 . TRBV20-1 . TGCACTGCGGGCTACAATGAGCAGTTCTTC CTAGYNEQFF
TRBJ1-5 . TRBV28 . TGTGCCAGCAGTTTCGGTTGGCTACAGCCCCAGCATTTT CASSFGWLQPQHF
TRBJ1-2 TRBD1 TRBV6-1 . TGTGCCAGCAGTCCCGACGACAGGGCGAGAGGCTACACCTTC CASSPDDRARGYTF